The source of this T cell receptor beta chain is a study of blood T cell repertoires in COVID-19. This clone was recorded once. The V gene lost 2 bases and the J gene lost 3 bases, with 7 bases spanning the gap. The germline gives CDR1 MNHEY, CDR2 SVGEGT. The CDR3 consists of 13 residues. Produced via immunoSEQ multiplex PCR; TCRdb's table is partial and in-frame only. The sample gives a few hundred thousand clones, roughly 90% of which show up once; more than 1% is in the top ten. The sequence was collected from a man aged 35 to 55 with acute or convalescent COVID-19. The chain joins TRBV6-2 or TRBV6-3 to TRBJ1-1; D is ambiguous. Sample: peripheral blood. CDR3 DNA: TGTGCCAGCAGTTACCCAGACTACACTGAAGCTTTCTTT. This encodes CASSYPDYTEAFF.